This TCR beta chain was documented in a study of graft-versus-host responses after intestinal transplantation. With V trimmed by 3 bases and J by 9 bases, 5 bases remained unmatched. This CDR3 comprises 13 residues. Germline V lookup: CDR1 SGHNT, CDR2 YENEEA. Generated by immunoSEQ multiplex PCR, the TCRdb table keeps only in-frame clones and is missing some. The sample consists of 90,000 to 100,000 clones, about 82% of them appearing once. The rearrangement joins TRBV11-3 to TRBJ2-1; 7 bases match TRBD2. Sequencing used PBMCs, obtained 255 days after intestinal transplant. The TCR originated in a human patient who received an intestinal transplant, so some T cells may come from the graft donor. The CDR3 bases are TGTGCCAGCAGCTTGACGACTAGCAGTGAGCAGTTCTTC. The encoded protein is CASSLTTSSEQFF. Based on the CDR3 plus reference TRBV11-3 and TRBJ2-1, the full variable domain is EAGVVQSPRYKIIEKKQPVAFWCNPISGHNTLYWYLQNLGQGPELLIRYENEEAVDDSQLPKDRFSAERLKGVDSTLKIQPAELGDSAVYLCASSLTTSSEQFFGPGTRLTVL.